This T cell receptor beta chain was identified during a study of T cell repertoires in cytomegalovirus infection. CDR3 size: 15 residues. Germline CDR1 MNHNS, CDR2 SASEGT. Trimming removed 5 bases from V and 2 bases from J; junction bases left unmatched: 4. MiXCR, run by TCRdb on the reads, gives a single entry per CDR3 protein. This table holds a few hundred thousand distinct CDR3 sequences, roughly 9.5% found once. This clonotype was recorded many times. Sequencing was done on a sample of PBMCs. The TCR was taken from a human donor in good health (CMV status not recorded). Some clones in this sample may be carry-over from other donors' samples. The rearrangement links TRBV6-1 to TRBJ1-5; 9 bases match TRBD1. CDR3 protein: CASSRDRDGNQPQHF. In nucleotides, the CDR3 is TGTGCCAGCAGTCGGGACAGGGACGGCAATCAGCCCCAGCATTTT.